The clone carrying this T cell receptor beta chain came up many times. Regions amplified from RNA transcripts were the TCR beta CDR3 regions. Researchers ran a first-round RT-PCR on the TCR CDR3 using the HTBI primer set. MiXCR, applied by TCRdb to the multiplex PCR reads, yields one record per CDR3 protein. Here the sample spans a few hundred thousand distinct CDR3 sequences, roughly 15% being singletons. This CDR3 has 13 amino acids. V was shortened by 6 bases and J by 4 bases, with 15 bases between the two germline ends. Germline CDR1 DFQATT, CDR2 SNEGSKA (reference sequence). The sample belongs to a study of T cells in Graves' hyperthyroidism and ophthalmopathy.

What was sequenced was blood. The chain links TRBV20-1 to TRBJ1-2; D gene ambiguous. The origin of this receptor is a woman in her forties with Graves' ophthalmopathy. CDR3 loop: CSAKGLGGYGYTF. CDR3 coding DNA: TGCAGTGCAAAAGGGCTGGGTGGCTATGGCTACACCTTC.